These T cell receptor beta chains were read from a single sample in a study of blood T cell repertoires in COVID-19. Here immunoSEQ multiplex PCR was the method, and the copy in TCRdb shows in-frame clones only, minus some. There are hundreds of thousands of clones in the sample; almost 90% occur only once, and approximately 16% lies in the top ten. The sample comprised PBMCs or T cells enriched from blood (not recorded which). These receptors came from a man aged 25 to 40 who had been exposed to COVID-19. CDR3s include the opening cysteine and the closing phenylalanine or tryptophan. Fields, in order: CDR3 DNA, CDR3 protein, D gene, clone size, V gene, J gene. D genes are given only for firm matches. Not all rows give a size; the values are once, few, many and, for expanded clones, a class.

TGTGCCAGCAGCTTGTTACAGATTAACAATGAGCAGTTCTTC,CASSLLQINNEQFF,.,.,TRBV7-2,TRBJ2-1
TGTGCCAGCAGCGTAGCTAGCGGGGGTTGGGGATACAATGAGCAGTTCTTC,CASSVASGGWGYNEQFF,TRBD2,.,TRBV9,TRBJ2-1
TGTGCCAGCAGGTCTAGCGGGCAAGAGACCCAGTACTTC,CASRSSGQETQYF,TRBD2,.,TRBV6-5,TRBJ2-5
TGTGCCAGCAGCTTAGACAGGGGTAACACCGGGGAGCTGTTTTTT,CASSLDRGNTGELFF,TRBD1,.,TRBV7-9,TRBJ2-2
TGTGCCAGCAGCTTGGGATCGGACAGTAACACTGAAGCTTTCTTT,CASSLGSDSNTEAFF,.,.,TRBV5-6,TRBJ1-1
TGTGCCAGCAGCAAAGGCGGGACAGGGGGTATTCACGGAAAACTGTTTTTT,CASSKGGTGGIHGKLFF,TRBD1,.,TRBV11-2,TRBJ1-4
TGTGCCACAGGACTAGCGGGGGGGCCCCCAGATACGCAGTATTTT,CATGLAGGPPDTQYF,TRBD2,.,TRBV2,TRBJ2-3
TGCGCCAGCAGCTGGGACAGCCTCACAGATACGCAGTATTTT,CASSWDSLTDTQYF,TRBD1,.,TRBV5-1,TRBJ2-3
TGTGCCAGCAGCACCGGGACTAGCGCAGCCAAGCAGTACTTC,CASSTGTSAAKQYF,TRBD2,.,TRBV6-2/TRBV6-3,TRBJ2-7
TGTGCCAGCAGCGCTGGACCTACTGGCGGGGGCACAGATACGCAGTATTTT,CASSAGPTGGGTDTQYF,.,.,TRBV9,TRBJ2-3
TGTGCCAGCAGCTTCGGGGAGATGAACACTGAAGCTTTCTTT,CASSFGEMNTEAFF,.,once,TRBV7-9,TRBJ1-1
TGCAGTGCCGAAGACAGGACTGAAGCTTTCTTT,CSAEDRTEAFF,.,.,TRBV20-1,TRBJ1-1
TGTGCCAGCAGCGACCGAGAGGCTGAAGCTTTCTTT,CASSDREAEAFF,.,.,TRBV4-2,TRBJ1-1
TGTGCCAGCAGCTTACAGGGTAGCTACAATGAGCAGTTCTTC,CASSLQGSYNEQFF,.,.,TRBV7-3,TRBJ2-1
TGTGCGACAGGGATAGCTGGAAACACCATATATTTT,CATGIAGNTIYF,TRBD1,.,TRBV19,TRBJ1-3
TGTGCCAGCAGCCAAGAACTAGTAGGAGGAGACAATGAGCAGTTCTTC,CASSQELVGGDNEQFF,.,.,TRBV3-1/TRBV3-2,TRBJ2-1
TGTGCCAGCAGCCCCGCCGGGAGCTCCTATAATTCACCCCTCCACTTT,CASSPAGSSYNSPLHF,.,once,TRBV5-6,TRBJ1-6
TGTGCCAGCAGCTTCTCCCGCGGGGCTGGAAACACCATATATTTT,CASSFSRGAGNTIYF,.,few,TRBV11-2,TRBJ1-3
TGTGCCAGTAACACTGGCAGGGAATACAATGAGCAGTTCTTC,CASNTGREYNEQFF,.,once,TRBV7-3,TRBJ2-1
TGCGCCAGCAGCCACGAGGGGACAGGGGCTGGCGAGCAGTACTTC,CASSHEGTGAGEQYF,TRBD1,.,TRBV4-1,TRBJ2-7
TGTGCCAGTAGTGCGAGTGCGGGGGGGACCCAGTACTTC,CASSASAGGTQYF,TRBD2,.,TRBV19,TRBJ2-5
TGCAGCGTTGAACGACAGGGGGTCACTGAAGCTTTCTTT,CSVERQGVTEAFF,TRBD1,few,TRBV29-1,TRBJ1-1